Each of the 17 T cell receptor beta chains below was sequenced from the same sample in a study of blood T cell repertoires in COVID-19. TCRdb's copy holds only in-frame clones and misses some; the assay was immunoSEQ multiplex PCR. This table holds a few hundred thousand clones, roughly 89% found once. The sequencing input was PBMCs or T cells enriched from blood (not recorded which). The receptors were gathered from a woman aged 30 to 39 who had recovered from COVID-19.

J is TRBJ1-6 and V is TRBV7-9; TRBD1 might be the D (6 bases). This CDR3 has 16 amino acids. The V end lost 5 bases, the J end lost 7 bases, and 18 bases lay between the germline ends. Germline assignment: CDR1 SEHNR and CDR2 FQNEAQ (reference sequence). The CDR3 DNA is TGTGCCAGCAGCCCCGGGGGGGGGCTCGGGAATTCACCCCTCCACTTT. Translating gives CASSPGGGLGNSPLHF.

In DNA form, the CDR3 reads TGTGCCAGCAGCCCCAACGACAGGGCACCCACTGAAGCTTTCTTT. Amino acids: CASSPNDRAPTEAFF. The chain uses TRBV9 and TRBJ1-1, with TRBD1 matching 7 bases. This CDR3 contains 15 residues. Germline CDR1 and CDR2: SGDLS and YYNGEE. V gave up 4 bases and J gave up 4 bases; unmatched junction bases: 10.

The rearrangement uses TRBV3-1 (or the pseudogene TRBV3-2) and TRBJ1-5; D is unclear. The CDR3 is made up of 12 amino acids. V dropped 1 base and J dropped 7 bases, with 5 bases sitting between them. Per the germline V gene, CDR1 is LGHDT and CDR2 is YNNKEL (reference sequence). The CDR3 region is CASSQVRQPQHF. CDR3 DNA sequence: TGTGCCAGCAGCCAAGTGCGCCAGCCCCAGCATTTT.

The genes are TRBV19 and TRBJ1-4; D is perhaps TRBD1 (5 bases). This CDR3 contains 15 residues. The germline gives CDR1 LNHDA, CDR2 SQIVND (reference sequence). V was clipped by 4 bases and J by 4 bases, with 13 bases between them. CDR3 bases: TGTGCCAGTAGTACCAGGGAGGGTGGTAATGAAAAACTGTTTTTT. Translation gives CASSTREGGNEKLFF.

This chain joins TRBV19 and TRBJ1-1; D uncertain. CDR3 length: 11 residues. Germline V gene data show CDR1 as LNHDA and CDR2 as SQIVND (reference sequence). V lost 6 bases, J lost 1 base, and 3 bases lay in between. CDR3 sequence reads: CASSGNTEAFF. The DNA of the CDR3 is TGTGCCAGTAGCGGGAACACTGAAGCTTTCTTT.

This clone was seen just once. The chain carries TRBV20-1 and TRBJ2-3; TRBD2 aligns across 10 bases. There are 11 residues in the CDR3. Germline V gene lookup returns CDR1 DFQATT and CDR2 SNEGSKA (reference sequence). V trimming: 7 bases; J trimming: 11 bases; junction bases outside the gene matches: 6. CDR3 sequence reads: CSVERGGGQYF. The DNA of the CDR3 is TGCAGTGTTGAGCGGGGGGGCGGGCAGTATTTT.

This clone was seen only once. The rearrangement links TRBV28 to TRBJ2-7, with 9 bases that match TRBD2. The V gene's germline CDR1 is MDHEN and CDR2 SYDVKM. The V and J ends lost 8 bases and 2 bases, in that order; junction bases with no gene match: 4. This CDR3 has 13 residues. The DNA for the CDR3 is TGTGCCAGCCGCGGGGGGGGCGCCTACGAGCAGTACTTC. It is translated as CASRGGGAYEQYF.

This chain joins TRBV5-1 and TRBJ1-1; 7 bases are a match to TRBD1. The junction had 7 bases not matched to a gene; V was cut back by 5 bases and J by 0 bases. This CDR3 has 15 residues. Germline V gene data show CDR1 as SGHRS and CDR2 as YFSETQ. As DNA, the CDR3 is TGCGCCAGCAGAGAGACAGGGATAATGAACACTGAAGCTTTCTTT. Encoded protein: CASRETGIMNTEAFF. The whole variable domain, filled in from reference TRBV5-1 and TRBJ1-1, reads KAGVTQTPRYLIKTRGQQVTLSCSPISGHRSVSWYQQTPGQGLQFLFEYFSETQRNKGNFPGRFSGRQFSNSRSEMNVSTLELGDSALYLCASRETGIMNTEAFFGQGTRLTVV.

There are a few counts of this clone. The V call is TRBV12-5, the J call TRBJ2-3; possible D gene TRBD1, 5 bases. Germline-derived CDR1 and CDR2 are LGHNT and FRNRAP. V dropped 6 bases and J dropped 3 bases, with 19 bases sitting between them. The CDR3 covers 16 residues. The CDR3 loop is CASGLWSQGGTDTQYF. CDR3 DNA: TGTGCTAGTGGCCTCTGGAGTCAGGGTGGGACAGATACGCAGTATTTT.

This clone was recorded once. The chain combines TRBV13 with TRBJ2-1; TRBD2 agrees at 10 bases. The CDR3 loop spans 17 amino acids. Germline-derived CDR1 and CDR2 are PRHDT and FYEKMQ (reference sequence). V was pared by 4 bases and J by 0 bases, with 6 bases of the junction left unmatched. The CDR3 here is CASSSIWTSGSYNEQFF. CDR3 bases: TGTGCCAGCAGCTCGATTTGGACTAGCGGCTCCTACAATGAGCAGTTCTTC.

This clone was observed a single time. The chain has TRBV19 and TRBJ1-4, with D possibly being TRBD1 (5 bases). Trimming pared 5 bases from V and 14 bases from J, leaving 21 bases between. Germline V lookup: CDR1 LNHDA, CDR2 SQIVND (reference sequence). The CDR3 totals 14 residues. CDR3 sequence: CASSVGGAGIGLFF. The DNA for the CDR3 is TGTGCCAGTAGTGTAGGTGGGGCAGGGATCGGTCTGTTTTTT.

The genes are TRBV13 and TRBJ1-1; D not certain. The germline CDR1 and CDR2 sequences are PRHDT and FYEKMQ (reference sequence). Trimming stripped 6 bases from V and 1 base from J, with 6 bases between. CDR3 length equals 12 residues. DNA of the CDR3: TGTGCCAGCAGACTTGGGAACACTGAAGCTTTCTTT. Translating it yields CASRLGNTEAFF.

This rearrangement joins TRBV7-9 to TRBJ2-1; 9 bases match TRBD1. V trimming: 6 bases; J trimming: 9 bases; junction bases outside the gene matches: 3. This CDR3 spans 12 amino acids. The germline gives CDR1 SEHNR, CDR2 FQNEAQ (reference sequence). In nucleotides, the CDR3 is TGTGCCAGCAGACCGACAGGGGGTGAGCAGTTCTTC. Amino acids: CASRPTGGEQFF.

CDR3 sequence (DNA): TGTGCCACCAGGGGGGACTCGGGAGGCTACACCTTC. Translating it yields CATRGDSGGYTF. The V and J genes are TRBV24-1 and TRBJ1-2, with TRBD1 as a possible D gene (5 bases). The germline CDR1 and CDR2 sequences are KGHDR and SFDVKD. The CDR3 covers 12 residues. V was clipped by 7 bases and J by 8 bases, with 13 bases between them.

The chain joins TRBV11-3 to TRBJ2-1, with D unclear. The V end was cut by 5 bases, the J end by 8 bases, with 13 bases between. The CDR3 extends over 13 amino acids. Germline assignment: CDR1 SGHNT and CDR2 YENEEA. The CDR3 loop reads CASSQTSLHEQFF. CDR3 nucleotide sequence: TGTGCCAGCAGCCAAACATCGCTCCATGAGCAGTTCTTC. The full variable domain, completed using reference TRBV11-3 and TRBJ2-1, is EAGVVQSPRYKIIEKKQPVAFWCNPISGHNTLYWYLQNLGQGPELLIRYENEEAVDDSQLPKDRFSAERLKGVDSTLKIQPAELGDSAVYLCASSQTSLHEQFFGPGTRLTVL.

The chain employs TRBV6-6 and TRBJ2-2; the match to TRBD2 covers 11 bases. The V gene end was trimmed by 5 bases and the J gene end by 6 bases; junction bases not matched to a gene: 11. The CDR3 has 17 residues. Germline CDR1 is MNHNY and CDR2 is SVGAGI (reference sequence). CDR3 coding DNA: TGTGCCAGCAGTCCCGATAGACTAGCGGGACGCCCCGGGGAGCTGTTTTTT. Protein sequence: CASSPDRLAGRPGELFF.

The chain recombines TRBV28 with TRBJ1-1, with 9 bases fitting TRBD1. The CDR3 has 17 amino acids. From germline, CDR1 is MDHEN and CDR2 SYDVKM. With V trimmed by 6 bases and J by 1 base, 12 bases remained unmatched. CDR3 sequence (DNA): TGTGCCAGCAGCCACCTAGGACAGGGGTATGGGAACACTGAAGCTTTCTTT. Amino acid sequence: CASSHLGQGYGNTEAFF.